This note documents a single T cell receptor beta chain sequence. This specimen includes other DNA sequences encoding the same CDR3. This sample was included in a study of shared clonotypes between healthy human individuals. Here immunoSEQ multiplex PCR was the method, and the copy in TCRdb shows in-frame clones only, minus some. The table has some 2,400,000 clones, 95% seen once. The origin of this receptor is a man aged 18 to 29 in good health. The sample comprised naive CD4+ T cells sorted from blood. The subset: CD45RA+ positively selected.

In nucleotides, the CDR3 is TGTGCCAGCTCACCAGACCGGGGCTATGGCTACACCTTC. Protein sequence: CASSPDRGYGYTF. This sequence joins TRBV18 and TRBJ1-2; D gene uncertain. Germline CDR1 is KGHSH and CDR2 is LQKENI. This CDR3 spans 13 amino acids. Trimming removed 2 bases at V and 4 bases at J, with 8 bases between.